These 3 T cell receptor beta chains were all obtained from the same sample, sequenced in a study of beta chain features in type 1 diabetes. Investigators reverse transcribed all isolated RNA, so they sequenced expressed TCRB transcripts. The repertoire was sequenced with immunoSEQ multiplex PCR; TCRdb's copy has only in-frame clones and lacks some. Of 350,000 to 400,000 clones listed, about 15% were seen once; the top ten hold 0.019%. The sequenced sample consisted of naive CD4+ T cells from blood. The receptor set was obtained from a woman aged 18-30 years in good health.

The chain couples TRBV9 to TRBJ2-1, with 8 bases identical to TRBD2. CDR3 length: 15 residues. Germline assignment: CDR1 SGDLS and CDR2 YYNGEE. The J segment lost 11 bases and the V segment lost 0 bases, leaving 10 bases of the junction unmatched. The CDR3 nucleotides read TGTGCCAGCAGCGTAGTGGGGACTAGGGGGGACAAGCAGTTCTTC. Translated, it gives CASSVVGTRGDKQFF.

This clone was detected a few times. The rearrangement uses TRBV19 and TRBJ2-1; D may be TRBD2 (6 bases). The V end was cut by 1 base, the J end by 10 bases, with 11 bases between. Germline V gives CDR1 LNHDA, CDR2 SQIVND (reference sequence). The length of the CDR3 is 13 residues. The CDR3: CASSIGGVGEQFF. In DNA, the CDR3 is TGTGCCAGTAGTATAGGGGGGGTAGGGGAGCAGTTCTTC.

The chain links TRBV9 to TRBJ1-3, with D perhaps matching TRBD1 (5 bases). CDR1 and CDR2 from the germline V gene are SGDLS and YYNGEE. The CDR3 totals 18 residues. The V gene lost 4 bases and the J gene lost 0 bases, with 20 bases spanning the gap. The CDR3 DNA follows: TGTGCCAGCAGCCCCCGGAGCGACAGCCTGATCTCTGGAAACACCATATATTTT. Residues: CASSPRSDSLISGNTIYF.